A selection of T cell receptor beta chains follows, all from one sample in a study of T cells after posttransplantation cyclophosphamide. Clones were sequenced by immunoSEQ multiplex PCR, and TCRdb holds only the in-frame ones, with some missing. The sample holds tens of thousands of clones, 92% seen once. The specimen was PBMCs. The receptors originated from a woman aged 50 to 60 in good health and a related stem cell transplant donor. CDR3s include the opening cysteine and the closing phenylalanine or tryptophan. D genes are given only for firm matches. Rows may omit the clone size; those that give it use once, few, many or a size class.

V gene	clone size	D gene	J gene	CDR3 DNA	CDR3 protein
TRBV28	NA	NA	TRBJ1-4	TGTGCCAGCAGTTTAGGGCAGCCGACAACTAATGAAAAACTGTTTTTT	CASSLGQPTTNEKLFF
TRBV7-8	NA	TRBD1	TRBJ1-2	TGTGCCAGCAGCGGGACGGGACAGAACTATGGCTACACCTTC	CASSGTGQNYGYTF
TRBV29-1	once	NA	TRBJ1-5	TGCAGCGTTGAAACCCGATCCGGTCAGCCCCAGCATTTT	CSVETRSGQPQHF
TRBV7-9	NA	NA	TRBJ2-1	TGTGCCAGCAGCTTAGACAGCTACAATGAGCAGTTCTTC	CASSLDSYNEQFF
TRBV14	NA	NA	TRBJ2-7	TGTGCCAGCAGCCAAGATAGCGTCTACGAGCAGTACTTC	CASSQDSVYEQYF
TRBV19	NA	TRBD2	TRBJ2-7	TGTGCCAGTAGCCAACTAGCGGGGGACTACGAGCAGTACTTC	CASSQLAGDYEQYF
TRBV6-1	NA	NA	TRBJ2-5	TGTGCCAGCAGTGAAGCCATTTACGACACCGAAGAGACCCAGTACTTC	CASSEAIYDTEETQYF
TRBV5-1	NA	NA	TRBJ2-6	TGCGCCAGCACGGACATCTTTGGGGCCAACGTCCTGACTTTC	CASTDIFGANVLTF
TRBV6-1	NA	TRBD1	TRBJ1-2	TGTGCCAGCAGGAACGACAGGGGGTTATGGTATGGCTACACCTTC	CASRNDRGLWYGYTF
TRBV2	NA	NA	TRBJ1-5	TGTGCCAGCAGTGGGGTGTCGGGGAGCAATCAGCCCCAGCATTTT	CASSGVSGSNQPQHF
TRBV5-1	NA	NA	TRBJ2-7	TGCGCCAGCAGCTTGGGGAACCGGGACTCCTACGAGCAGTACTTC	CASSLGNRDSYEQYF
TRBV19	NA	NA	TRBJ2-5	TGTGCCAGTAGTATAGCCAGGGGAGAGACCCAGTACTTC	CASSIARGETQYF
TRBV19	NA	NA	TRBJ1-1	TGTGCCAGTAGTATAAACAGAGTGAACACTGAAGCTTTCTTT	CASSINRVNTEAFF
TRBV29-1	NA	TRBD2	TRBJ2-1	TGCAGCGTTGAAGAACCTCGGGGGGGTCTAGCGGGAGGCAATGAGCAGTTCTTC	CSVEEPRGGLAGGNEQFF
TRBV5-1	NA	TRBD2	TRBJ2-7	TGCGCCAGCCAGCTAGCGGGGAACTACGAGCAGTACTTC	CASQLAGNYEQYF
TRBV27	NA	TRBD1	TRBJ1-2	TGTGCCAGCAGCCTAGGGACAGGGGGTCGATATGGCTACACCTTC	CASSLGTGGRYGYTF
TRBV7-8	NA	NA	TRBJ1-2	TGTGCCAGCAGCTTATTGGCAGGGTTCTTCTATGGCTACACCTTC	CASSLLAGFFYGYTF
TRBV7-9	NA	TRBD1	TRBJ2-5	TGTGCCAGCAGCCACAGGGGTAAAGAGACCCAGTACTTC	CASSHRGKETQYF
TRBV7-3	NA	NA	TRBJ2-4	TGTGCCAGCAGCTTAGGGTCAGGGGACATTCAGTACTTC	CASSLGSGDIQYF
TRBV9	NA	NA	TRBJ2-7	TGTGCCAGCAGCCCCCGCCTCGTGACTCTAACCTACGAGCAGTACTTC	CASSPRLVTLTYEQYF
TRBV28	NA	TRBD2	TRBJ2-1	TGTGCCAGCAGTCCAATAGCGGGAGAGGGCAATGAGCAGTTCTTC	CASSPIAGEGNEQFF
TRBV6-5	once	NA	TRBJ2-7	TGTGCCAGCTGGAGTAGGTACGAGCAGTACTTC	CASWSRYEQYF
TRBV28	NA	NA	TRBJ1-1	TGTGCCAGCATCGATCGGGGGACTGAAGCTTTCTTT	CASIDRGTEAFF
TRBV2	once	NA	TRBJ1-1	TGTGCCAGCACGGAGTTTCAAGAAGCTTTCTTT	CASTEFQEAFF
TRBV27	NA	NA	TRBJ1-5	TGTGCCAGCAGTTATAGGGGCAGGGTGGGCAATCAGCCCCAGCATTTT	CASSYRGRVGNQPQHF
TRBV9	NA	TRBD2	TRBJ2-5	TGTGCCAGCAGCGTAGGGAGGACTAGTCAAGAGACCCAGTACTTC	CASSVGRTSQETQYF
TRBV28	NA	TRBD2	TRBJ2-1	TGTGCCAGCCATACTAGGCGGGAGGGCAATGAGCAGTTCTTC	CASHTRREGNEQFF
TRBV11-2	NA	TRBD1	TRBJ1-2	TGTGCCAGCAGCCCACGGACAGGGGACAGTGGCTACACCTTC	CASSPRTGDSGYTF
TRBV19	NA	TRBD1	TRBJ2-7	TGTGCCAGTAGTATAGCTAGGACAGGGGTCTACGAGCAGTACTTC	CASSIARTGVYEQYF
TRBV18	NA	TRBD2	TRBJ2-1	TGTGCCAGCTCACTATCTAGCGGCTCCTACAATGAGCAGTTCTTC	CASSLSSGSYNEQFF
TRBV7-9	NA	NA	TRBJ1-1	TGTGCCAGCAGCCATGGACAGCGTGAAGCTTTCTTT	CASSHGQREAFF
TRBV6-1	NA	NA	TRBJ1-4	TGTGCCAGCAGTGGAGGCGTTTATAATGAAAAACTGTTTTTT	CASSGGVYNEKLFF
TRBV19	once	TRBD1	TRBJ1-1	TGTGCCAGTAGTCGGGGACAGGGCGTTACTGAAGCTTTCTTT	CASSRGQGVTEAFF
TRBV19	NA	NA	TRBJ1-1	TGTGCCAGTGTCAGGAGAGACAGGAACACTGAAGCTTTCTTT	CASVRRDRNTEAFF
TRBV30	NA	NA	TRBJ1-1	TGTGCCTGCAACACAGGGATCTGGACTGAAGCTTTCTTT	CACNTGIWTEAFF
TRBV6-4	NA	NA	TRBJ2-3	TGTGCCAGCAGACTAGACGACACTAGCACAGATACGCAGTATTTT	CASRLDDTSTDTQYF
TRBV7-9	NA	NA	TRBJ2-2	TGTGCCAGCAGCTTGCCGCGGGGAAGGACCGGGGAGCTGTTTTTT	CASSLPRGRTGELFF
TRBV18	NA	TRBD1	TRBJ1-5	TGTGCCAGCTCACCAACAGGGGAATATCAGCCCCAGCATTTT	CASSPTGEYQPQHF
TRBV6-1	NA	TRBD1	TRBJ1-2	TGTGCCAGCAGTAATACCGGGACAGGGGCTGGCGGCTACACCTTC	CASSNTGTGAGGYTF
TRBV7-9	NA	TRBD1	TRBJ2-7	TGTGCCAGCAGCACGTTGACAGGGTTGGTCTACGAGCAGTACTTC	CASSTLTGLVYEQYF
TRBV6-6	NA	TRBD1	TRBJ2-7	TGTGCCAGCAGTTACTCTCCGGGACAGGGTAACGAGCAGTACTTC	CASSYSPGQGNEQYF
TRBV5-5	NA	TRBD1	TRBJ1-5	TGTGCCAGCAGCCATCGCACAGGGGGCCAGGGGCCCCAGCATTTT	CASSHRTGGQGPQHF
TRBV5-1	NA	NA	TRBJ1-1	TGCGCCAGCAGCTTGGGGCAGGCTGAAGCTTTCTTT	CASSLGQAEAFF
TRBV2	NA	TRBD1	TRBJ1-2	TGTGCCAGCAGTATAGGCCGGAACAGGGGGGCTAACTATGGCTACACCTTC	CASSIGRNRGANYGYTF
TRBV11-2	NA	NA	TRBJ2-7	TGTGCCAGCAGCTTTTCACAGGATCTCTACGAGCAGTACTTC	CASSFSQDLYEQYF
TRBV5-1	NA	TRBD1	TRBJ2-7	TGCGCCAGCAGCTCCTCGGGACAGAACTACGAGCAGTACTTC	CASSSSGQNYEQYF
TRBV6-6	few	TRBD1	TRBJ1-3	TGTGCCAGCAGTTGGGACAGGGGAGGAAACACCATATATTTT	CASSWDRGGNTIYF